Here is one TCR beta chain with its context. Its target is unknown. This specimen comes from a study of vaccination and CD4 T cells after COVID-19. The treatment: approximately 9-day PBMC culture with coronavirus spike peptide pools or control peptides (ViraFEST assay). During the years 2011-2018, before the COVID-19 pandemic, the unexposed donor's CD4+ T cells were collected. Sequenced with the Oncomine TCR Beta short-read assay was DNA taken from cultured CD4+ T cells. It was from cultured CD4+ T cells that genomic DNA was extracted. From the PCR reads, TCRdb called clonotypes with MiXCR, one entry per CDR3 protein. The table shows 9,500 or so distinct CDR3 sequences, with approximately 29% occurring only once. V was clipped by 4 bases and J by 8 bases; unmatched bases: 6. The CDR3 consists of 14 residues. Germline assignment: CDR1 MNHNS and CDR2 SASEGT.

Input material: CD4+ T cells from blood, cultured in vitro. The source is a human donor in good health. This chain connects TRBV6-1 to TRBJ1-4; 8 positions agree with TRBD1. CDR3 loop: CASSARGPREKLFF. For the CDR3, the DNA is TGTGCCAGCAGTGCCAGGGGGCCGAGGGAAAAACTGTTTTTT.